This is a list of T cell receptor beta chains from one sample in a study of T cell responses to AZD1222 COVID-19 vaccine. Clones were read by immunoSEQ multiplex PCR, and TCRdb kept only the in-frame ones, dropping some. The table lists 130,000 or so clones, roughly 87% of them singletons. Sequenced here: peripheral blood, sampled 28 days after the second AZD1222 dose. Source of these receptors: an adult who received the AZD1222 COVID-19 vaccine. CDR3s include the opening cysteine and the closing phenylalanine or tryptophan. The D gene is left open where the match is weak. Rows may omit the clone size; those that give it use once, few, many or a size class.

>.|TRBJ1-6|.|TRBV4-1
CASRLGGALRNSPLHF
TGCGCCAGCAGGCTTGGGGGAGCCCTCAGGAATTCACCCCTCCACTTT
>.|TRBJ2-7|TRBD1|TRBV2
CASSEGTGYYEQYF
TGTGCCAGCAGTGAAGGGACAGGGTACTACGAGCAGTACTTC
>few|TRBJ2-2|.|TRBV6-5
CASFRDFPNTGELFF
TGTGCCAGCTTTAGGGACTTTCCGAACACCGGGGAGCTGTTTTTT
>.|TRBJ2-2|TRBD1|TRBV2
CASSYGTAGELFF
TGTGCCAGCAGTTACGGGACAGCCGGGGAGCTGTTTTTT
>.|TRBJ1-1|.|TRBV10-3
CAITEGGYKETEAFF
TGTGCCATCACCGAGGGGGGGTATAAGGAGACTGAAGCTTTCTTT
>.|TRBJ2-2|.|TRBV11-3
CASSLDQVVTGELFF
TGTGCCAGCAGCTTAGATCAAGTTGTCACCGGGGAGCTGTTTTTT
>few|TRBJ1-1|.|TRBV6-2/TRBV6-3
CASSYPTRTFF
TGTGCCAGCAGTTACCCAACCCGGACTTTCTTT
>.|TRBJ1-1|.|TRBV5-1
CASSFGGEAFF
TGCGCCAGCAGCTTCGGGGGCGAAGCTTTCTTT
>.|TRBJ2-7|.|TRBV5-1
CASSWQGQGYEQYF
TGCGCCAGCAGCTGGCAGGGTCAGGGCTACGAGCAGTACTTC
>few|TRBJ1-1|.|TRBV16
CASSQLTGDEAFF
TGTGCCAGCAGCCAACTCACAGGAGATGAAGCTTTCTTT
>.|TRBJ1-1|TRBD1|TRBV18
CASSPDRGTEAFF
TGTGCCAGCTCCCCGGACAGGGGAACTGAAGCTTTCTTT
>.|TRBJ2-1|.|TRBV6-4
CAWLCGEAQLF
TGTGCCTGGCTTTGCGGGGAGGCTCAACTCTTC
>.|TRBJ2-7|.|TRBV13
CASSDTEAEEQYF
TGTGCCAGCAGCGATACGGAAGCGGAGGAGCAGTACTTC
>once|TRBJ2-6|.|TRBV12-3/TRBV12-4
CASSPSGANVLTF
TGTGCCAGCAGTCCCTCTGGGGCCAACGTCCTGACTTTC
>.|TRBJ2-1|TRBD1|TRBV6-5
CASSSGQVYNEQFF
TGTGCCAGCAGTTCGGGACAGGTCTACAATGAGCAGTTCTTC
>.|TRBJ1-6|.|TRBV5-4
CASSSPAGWGLNSPLHF
TGTGCCAGCAGCTCCCCCGCCGGGTGGGGGCTCAATTCACCCCTCCACTTT